Listed below are T cell receptor beta chains from one sample, sequenced in a study of blood T cell repertoires in COVID-19. Here immunoSEQ multiplex PCR was the method, and the copy in TCRdb shows in-frame clones only, minus some. The profile shows about 270,000 clones, approximately 88% of them singletons. Sequencing was done on a sample of PBMCs or T cells enriched from blood (not recorded which). Every receptor here comes from a woman aged 40-49 years with acute COVID-19. Both conserved end residues are part of each CDR3.

J gene,V gene,CDR3 protein
TRBJ2-3,TRBV30,CAWTKLVTDTQYF
TRBJ2-3,TRBV28,CASPPSGSPTDTQYF
TRBJ2-5,TRBV7-8,CASSFLNYQETQYF
TRBJ1-1,TRBV6-5,CASILSGGQNTEAFF
TRBJ1-2,TRBV25-1,CASSETGNYGYTF
TRBJ1-3,TRBV19,CASKRGSGNTIYF
TRBJ1-2,TRBV5-4,CASSLVSGRISNYGYTF
TRBJ2-2,TRBV28,CASSSGQEPGELFF
TRBJ2-7,TRBV23-1,CASSQSKEQGEYEQYF
TRBJ1-1,TRBV7-2,CASSYRPPDTEAFF
TRBJ1-2,TRBV3-1/TRBV3-2,CASSQESGDYGYTF
TRBJ1-1,TRBV21-1,CASSKGDSNTEAFF
TRBJ2-2,TRBV28,CASSLETGGLNTGELFF
TRBJ1-1,TRBV28,CASSYLTGGSFVAFF
TRBJ1-2,TRBV11-2,CASTPLGTTYGYTF
TRBJ2-1,TRBV24-1,CAAQGGGTGYEQFF
TRBJ2-7,TRBV29-1,CSVEKEAPYEQYF
TRBJ1-1,TRBV7-3,CASSSQMNTEAFF
TRBJ2-3,TRBV18,CASSPGGSTDTQYF
TRBJ2-2,TRBV11-3,CASSLLAATGELFF
TRBJ1-2,TRBV28,CASTSWDRVYGYTF
TRBJ2-3,TRBV28,CASSPTERENVDTQYF
TRBJ1-5,TRBV19,CASSIAGGSNQPQHF
TRBJ2-7,TRBV5-6,CASSTMTVAGYEQYF
TRBJ1-2,TRBV2,CASSESRIGGYTF
TRBJ2-5,TRBV3-1/TRBV3-2,CASSHGGHQETQYF
TRBJ2-7,TRBV9,CASSALAGVEYEQYF
TRBJ2-5,TRBV5-1,CASSLPGQKETQYF
TRBJ2-5,TRBV27,CASSLQRGTETQYF
TRBJ1-6,TRBV18,CASSPFAGGRYNSPLHF
TRBJ2-3,TRBV2,CASSDGRLAGFTDTQYF
TRBJ2-1,TRBV11-2,CASSLRLGYGTGVFYEQFF
TRBJ2-1,TRBV6-5,CASHYQTESNEQFF
TRBJ2-7,TRBV7-9,CASSLDWRDSSYEQYF
TRBJ2-7,TRBV5-6,CASSQDRGGEQYF
TRBJ2-1,TRBV5-1,CASSSDREGEQFF
TRBJ1-6,TRBV27,CASRYGTVYNSPLHF
TRBJ1-1,TRBV18,CASSPSGGTEAFF
TRBJ2-7,TRBV7-8,CASSTRSGLAAFYEQYF
TRBJ2-2,TRBV5-1,CASSLDGRRDTGELFF
TRBJ1-4,TRBV28,CASSPHTTQFGVFF
TRBJ2-7,TRBV7-9,CASSLRGALYYEQYF
TRBJ1-1,TRBV11-3,CASSFGTGGEAFF
TRBJ2-1,TRBV16,CASSQTRTGGNEQFF
TRBJ2-5,TRBV5-4,CASSSGAGRGQETQYF
TRBJ1-5,TRBV19,CASSIYPKWSQPQHF
TRBJ2-3,TRBV29-1,CSVFRGRRTDTQYF
TRBJ2-3,TRBV12-3/TRBV12-4,CASSFSSTDTQYF
TRBJ2-3,TRBV19,CASRDNRDRPDTQYF
TRBJ2-1,TRBV14,CASSQLPSARANYNEQFF
TRBJ2-7,TRBV28,CASSAPGQGRFEQYF
TRBJ2-2,TRBV6-2/TRBV6-3,CASSYSGHGELFF
TRBJ1-2,TRBV9,CASSARTGKGYTF
TRBJ2-7,TRBV19,CASSIDAEVYEQYF
TRBJ2-2,TRBV5-3,CARSLGTSGTSGRAANTGELFF
TRBJ1-2,TRBV5-1,CASSVGGLRLHTF
TRBJ1-1,TRBV5-1,CASSLIPGTGDGEAFF